Listed below are T cell receptor beta chains from one sample, sequenced in a study of blood T cell repertoires in COVID-19. Data came from immunoSEQ multiplex PCR; TCRdb stores just in-frame clones and leaves some out. The table includes around 200,000 clones, around 88% detected once. The sequencing input was peripheral blood. The receptors were gathered from a man over 45 with active or convalescent COVID-19. Both conserved end residues are part of each CDR3. D genes are given only for firm matches. Clone size is given for some rows only: seen once, a few or many times, or a class if the clone is expanded.

>TRBV12-3/TRBV12-4|.|.|TRBJ2-5
TGTGCCAGCAGTTTCTATAGAAGAGAGACCCAGTACTTC
CASSFYRRETQYF
>TRBV30|.|once|TRBJ2-6
TGTGCCTGGAGTGTAGGCAGGGTCTTAGGTATTAGCTCTGGGGCCAACGTCCTGACTTTC
CAWSVGRVLGISSGANVLTF
>TRBV5-4|TRBD2|.|TRBJ2-2
TGTGCCAGCAGCTTAGGGGGGCTAGCGGGAGAAACCGGGGAGCTGTTTTTT
CASSLGGLAGETGELFF
>TRBV5-5|TRBD1|.|TRBJ1-3
TGTGCCAGCAGCGTGGGACAGCAGCTCTCTGGAAACACCATATATTTT
CASSVGQQLSGNTIYF
>TRBV11-2|TRBD1|once|TRBJ2-3
TGTGCCAGCAGCCGGAGATTAACAGGGGGCTCGGGAGATACGCAGTATTTT
CASSRRLTGGSGDTQYF
>TRBV28|.|.|TRBJ2-3
TGTGCCAGCAGATCCGGGACTCCGGTCGATACGCAGTATTTT
CASRSGTPVDTQYF
>TRBV27|TRBD2|.|TRBJ2-7
TGTGCCAGCAGAGAAAAGCGCGGGGGTGACTACGAGCAGTACTTC
CASREKRGGDYEQYF
>TRBV19|.|.|TRBJ1-1
TGTGCCAGTAGTATACAACGGGACACTGAAGCTTTCTTT
CASSIQRDTEAFF
>TRBV28|.|.|TRBJ1-2
TGTGCCAGCTCTGTCTCTAACTATGGCTACACCTTC
CASSVSNYGYTF
>TRBV7-2|.|.|TRBJ2-1
TGTGCCAGCAGCTTTGCAGGGTCGGGCTCCTACAATGAGCAGTTCTTC
CASSFAGSGSYNEQFF
>TRBV6-5|.|once|TRBJ1-6
TGTGCCAGCAGTTACCAGGGGCCGGATTCACCCCTCCACTTT
CASSYQGPDSPLHF
>TRBV5-1|.|.|TRBJ1-5
TGCGCCAGCAGCCCTGGGGCTACGAGCAATCAGCCCCAGCATTTT
CASSPGATSNQPQHF
>TRBV3-1/TRBV3-2|TRBD2|.|TRBJ2-7
TGTGCCAGCAGCCAAGCAACTAGCGGGGTTTACGAGCAGTACTTC
CASSQATSGVYEQYF
>TRBV12-5|.|.|TRBJ1-5
TGTGCTAGTGGTTTGGTAAGGGGTCAGCCCCAGCATTTT
CASGLVRGQPQHF
>TRBV4-2|.|.|TRBJ2-3
TGTGCCAGCAGTAAGGTAGCCCCAGATACGCAGTATTTT
CASSKVAPDTQYF
>TRBV30|TRBD1|few|TRBJ1-4
TGTGCCTGGAGTGTACCGGACAGGGAACGGAAAAAACTGTTTTTT
CAWSVPDRERKKLFF
>TRBV10-1|TRBD2|.|TRBJ2-5
TGCGCCAGCAGTGAGTCTGGAGGCGCGGGGGTCCAGACCCAGTACTTC
CASSESGGAGVQTQYF
>TRBV19|.|.|TRBJ1-1
TGTGCCAGTACCTCGAGTAGGGGCACTGAAGCTTTCTTT
CASTSSRGTEAFF
>TRBV6-1|TRBD1|.|TRBJ1-5
TGTGCCAGCAGTGAATGGGGACAGGGGGCGCAGCCCCAGCATTTT
CASSEWGQGAQPQHF
>TRBV5-4|.|.|TRBJ1-1
TGTGCCAGCAGCTTGGTAGGAGTGAACACTGAAGCTTTCTTT
CASSLVGVNTEAFF
>TRBV11-2|.|.|TRBJ1-2
TGTGCCAGCAGCCCCTTCAGTTACTATGGCTACACCTTC
CASSPFSYYGYTF
>TRBV19|.|.|TRBJ1-1
TGTGCCATTATGGACAAGATGAACACTGAAGCTTTCTTT
CAIMDKMNTEAFF
>TRBV9|.|many|TRBJ2-3
TGTGCCAGCAGCCCCTTAGCCCAAGGTACAGATACGCAGTATTTT
CASSPLAQGTDTQYF
>TRBV10-3|.|.|TRBJ1-3
TGTGCCATCAGCTACCGGGGCTCTGGAAACACCATATATTTT
CAISYRGSGNTIYF
>TRBV19|TRBD1|.|TRBJ1-1
TGTGCCAGTACTACAGGGGATTTGGCCACTGAAGCTTTCTTT
CASTTGDLATEAFF
>TRBV28|.|few|TRBJ1-2
TGTGCCAGCAGACCACGGACAGCCTATGGCTACACCTTC
CASRPRTAYGYTF
>TRBV4-3|TRBD1|.|TRBJ1-3
TGCGCCAGCAGCCAAGAGGCAGGGGGGACTGGAAACACCATATATTTT
CASSQEAGGTGNTIYF
>TRBV24-1|TRBD1|.|TRBJ2-5
TGTGCCACCAGCAGGGGGTCCCAAGAGACCCAGTACTTC
CATSRGSQETQYF
>TRBV14|TRBD1|once|TRBJ1-2
TGTGCCAGCAGCCAGCAGGGGGCGATCACCTTC
CASSQQGAITF
>TRBV3-1/TRBV3-2|.|.|TRBJ2-3
TGTGCCAGCAGCCAGACTAGCACAGATACGCAGTATTTT
CASSQTSTDTQYF
>TRBV19|TRBD1|.|TRBJ1-6
TGTGCCAGTCAACAGGGGCCGCATAATAATTCACCCCTCCACTTT
CASQQGPHNNSPLHF
>TRBV6-5|.|.|TRBJ1-4
TGTGCCAGCAGTTATAATGGGGGCCCTCCTAATGAAAAACTGTTTTTT
CASSYNGGPPNEKLFF
>TRBV10-2|TRBD2|once|TRBJ2-1
TGCGCCAGCAGTGAAGGGAGCGGGAGGTTCTCAAACAATGAGCAGTTCTTC
CASSEGSGRFSNNEQFF
>TRBV10-3|.|few|TRBJ1-1
TGTGCCATCATGGGGGCAGATAACACTGAAGCTTTCTTT
CAIMGADNTEAFF
>TRBV6-5|TRBD2|.|TRBJ2-1
TGTGCCAGCAGTCCCAGCGGACTAGCGGGAGATGAGCAGTTCTTC
CASSPSGLAGDEQFF
>TRBV18|.|.|TRBJ2-1
TGTGCCAGCTCACTTACCGGGGGAGCCGCCCGGGGTGAGCAGTTCTTC
CASSLTGGAARGEQFF
>TRBV29-1|.|.|TRBJ1-4
TGCAGCGTTGCCCCCCGCGGGGGTGAAAAACTGTTTTTT
CSVAPRGGEKLFF
>TRBV28|.|.|TRBJ1-1
TGTGCCAGCAGTCTAATTTCCAACACTGAAGCTTTCTTT
CASSLISNTEAFF
>TRBV2|.|few|TRBJ2-7
TGTGCCAGCAGTACACAATTTACACACGAGCAGTACTTC
CASSTQFTHEQYF
>TRBV6-5|.|.|TRBJ2-1
TGTGCCAGCAGTTACTCGGAGGGGACGTACAATGAGCAGTTCTTC
CASSYSEGTYNEQFF
>TRBV5-1|.|.|TRBJ2-3
TGCGCCAGCAGCTTGAAGGGGCGGGGAAGCACAGATACGCAGTATTTT
CASSLKGRGSTDTQYF
>TRBV7-6|TRBD1|.|TRBJ1-1
TGTGCCAGCAGCCCTGGGACAGGGGGGACGAACATGGGGAACACTGAAGCTTTCTTT
CASSPGTGGTNMGNTEAFF
>TRBV25-1|.|.|TRBJ1-6
TGTGCCAGCAGTCGGAGGGATAATTCACCCCTCCACTTT
CASSRRDNSPLHF
>TRBV19|TRBD1|.|TRBJ1-3
TGTGCCAGTATAGCCGGGACAGGGGAGAAAAGAAACACCATATATTTT
CASIAGTGEKRNTIYF
>TRBV24-1|TRBD2|.|TRBJ2-2
TGTGCCACCAGTCAATTTTTCGGACTAGACACCGGGGAGCTGTTTTTT
CATSQFFGLDTGELFF
>TRBV5-1|.|.|TRBJ2-3
TGCGCCAGCAGCTTGTACGAGGTTACAGATACGCAGTATTTT
CASSLYEVTDTQYF